This TCR beta chain was sequenced in a study of blood T cell repertoires in COVID-19. J gave up 11 bases and V 0 bases, and 7 bases lay outside the gene matches. Germline-derived CDR1 and CDR2 are SGHRS and YFSETQ. This CDR3 region has 14 residues. Profiling relied on immunoSEQ multiplex PCR, and the TCRdb table lists in-frame clones only, not all of them. This sample has around 270,000 clones, with around 84% found just once. The TCR sequence derives from a middle-aged woman who had recovered from COVID-19. The specimen was peripheral blood. The chain is built from TRBV5-1 and TRBJ1-1; 10 positions match TRBD1. Written as DNA, the CDR3 is TGCGCCAGCAGCTTGGCCTTGGACAGGGGGTATGCTTTCTTT. Protein product: CASSLALDRGYAFF.